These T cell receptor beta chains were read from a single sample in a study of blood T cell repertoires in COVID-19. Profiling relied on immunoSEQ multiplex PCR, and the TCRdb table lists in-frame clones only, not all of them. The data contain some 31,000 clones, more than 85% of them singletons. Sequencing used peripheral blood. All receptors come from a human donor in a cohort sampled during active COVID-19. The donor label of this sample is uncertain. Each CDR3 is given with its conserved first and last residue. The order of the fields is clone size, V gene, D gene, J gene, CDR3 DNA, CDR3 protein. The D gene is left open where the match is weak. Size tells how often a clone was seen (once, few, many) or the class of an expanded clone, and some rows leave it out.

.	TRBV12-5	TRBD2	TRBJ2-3	TGTGCTAGTGGCTCCGGACTAGCGGGAGTAACGGATACGCAGTATTTT	CASGSGLAGVTDTQYF
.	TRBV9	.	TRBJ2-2	TGTGCCAGCAGCGGGGGACTTAACACCGGGGAGCTGTTTTTT	CASSGGLNTGELFF
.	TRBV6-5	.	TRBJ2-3	TGTGCCAGCAGGGCAGGGGCGGGAGAGACAGATACGCAGTATTTT	CASRAGAGETDTQYF
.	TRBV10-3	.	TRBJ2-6	TGTGCCATCAGTGAAGACAGGACCTCGGGGCGGACTGTGGCCAACGTCCTGACTTTC	CAISEDRTSGRTVANVLTF
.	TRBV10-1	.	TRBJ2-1	TGCGCCAGCAGTGAGCCCGGGGCGGGACGCAATGAGCAGTTCTTC	CASSEPGAGRNEQFF
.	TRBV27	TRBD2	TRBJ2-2	TGTGCCAGCAGATCCACTCCGGGGGGGAGGAACACCGGGGAGCTGTTTTTT	CASRSTPGGRNTGELFF
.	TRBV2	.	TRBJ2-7	TGTGCCGGGGTACAGGGCTCTGGATACGAGCAGTACTTC	CAGVQGSGYEQYF
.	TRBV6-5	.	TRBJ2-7	TGTGCCAGCACCGTGTGGCAGGGGAGCTCCTACGAGCAGTACTTC	CASTVWQGSSYEQYF
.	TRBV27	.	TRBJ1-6	TGTGCCAGCAGTTTAGAGGGAAACCTCTATAATTCACCCCTCCACTTT	CASSLEGNLYNSPLHF
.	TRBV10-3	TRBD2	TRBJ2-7	TGTGCCATCAGTTTCATAGCGGGCGCGGACGAGCAGTACTTC	CAISFIAGADEQYF
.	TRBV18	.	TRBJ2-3	TGTGCCAGCTCACCAAGGCAGGGGACAGATACGCAGTATTTT	CASSPRQGTDTQYF
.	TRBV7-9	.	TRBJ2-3	TGTGCCAGCAGCTTAGCGCCAACGTCTCGGGGCACAGATACGCAGTATTTT	CASSLAPTSRGTDTQYF
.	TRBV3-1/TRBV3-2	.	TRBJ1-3	TGTGCCAGCAGTCCAACAGGACCCTCTGGAAACACCATATATTTT	CASSPTGPSGNTIYF
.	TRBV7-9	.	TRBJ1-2	TGTGCCAGCAGCCCCCTCAACAGGGATTCGTCTGACTATGGCTACACCTTC	CASSPLNRDSSDYGYTF
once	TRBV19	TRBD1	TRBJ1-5	TGTGCCAGTAGTATAGTGGGGCCACAGGGGCGATTAACGGATAGCAATCAGCCCCAGCATTTT	CASSIVGPQGRLTDSNQPQHF
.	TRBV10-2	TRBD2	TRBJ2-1	TGCGCCAGCAGTGAACCAGCGGGAGGCTACAATGAGCAGTTCTTC	CASSEPAGGYNEQFF
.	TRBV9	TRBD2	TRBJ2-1	TGTGCCAGCAGCGTTATAGCGGGAGCGTCTGAGCAGTTCTTC	CASSVIAGASEQFF
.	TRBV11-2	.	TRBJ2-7	TGTGCCAGCAGCTCGACTTACTACGAGCAGTACTTC	CASSSTYYEQYF
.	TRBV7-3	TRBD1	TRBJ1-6	TGTGCCAGCAGCATGGGACAGGAGGGTTCACCCCTCCACTTT	CASSMGQEGSPLHF
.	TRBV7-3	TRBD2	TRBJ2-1	TGTGCCAGCAGCGTTAGCGGGAGTCTAAATGAGCAGTTCTTC	CASSVSGSLNEQFF
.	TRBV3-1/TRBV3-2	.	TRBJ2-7	TGTGCCAGCAGCCGTGAGGTGAAGTACGAGCAGTACTTC	CASSREVKYEQYF
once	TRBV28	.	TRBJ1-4	TGTGCCAGCAGTTTGACCCCAGGGAGGAGGGATGAAAAACTGTTTTTT	CASSLTPGRRDEKLFF
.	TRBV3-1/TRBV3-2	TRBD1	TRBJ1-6	TGTGCCAGCAGCCGGGACAGACATTCACCCCTCCACTTT	CASSRDRHSPLHF
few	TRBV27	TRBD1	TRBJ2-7	TGTGCCAGCAGGCTATGGGGACAGGGGATTTACGAGCAGTACTTC	CASRLWGQGIYEQYF
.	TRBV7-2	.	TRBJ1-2	TGTGCCAGCAGCTACGATTGGACAGCTGGGAACTATGGCTACACCTTC	CASSYDWTAGNYGYTF
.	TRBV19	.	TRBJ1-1	TGTGCCAGTAGTCCCTCCGAGCTGCAAGCTTTCTTT	CASSPSELQAFF
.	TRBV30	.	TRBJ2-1	TGTGCCTGGAGTGTCCGGGGAAATGAGCAGTTCTTC	CAWSVRGNEQFF
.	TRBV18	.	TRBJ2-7	TGTGCCAGCTCACCACGTTCCAGGAACGAGCAGTACTTC	CASSPRSRNEQYF
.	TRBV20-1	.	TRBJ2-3	TGCAGTGCTCGGGGAGATACGCAGTATTTT	CSARGDTQYF
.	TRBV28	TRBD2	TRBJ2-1	TGTGCCAGCGCGACTAGCGGGAGAGCCCTGTTCTTC	CASATSGRALFF
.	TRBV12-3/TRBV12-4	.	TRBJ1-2	TGTGCCAGCAGCGGAGCACGGAACTATGGCTACACCTTC	CASSGARNYGYTF
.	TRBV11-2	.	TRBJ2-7	TGTGCCAGCAGCCACTACGAGCAGTACTTC	CASSHYEQYF
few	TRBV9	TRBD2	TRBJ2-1	TGTGCCAGCAGCGTAGGGGTCTGGGACTACAACAATGAGCAGTTCTTC	CASSVGVWDYNNEQFF
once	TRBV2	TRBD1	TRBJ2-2	TGTGCCAGCAGGAGCGACAGGGCGGGCACCGGGGAGCTGTTTTTT	CASRSDRAGTGELFF
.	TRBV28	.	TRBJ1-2	TGTGCCAGCACCGACGCGGGTCGGGTCTATGGCTACACCTTC	CASTDAGRVYGYTF
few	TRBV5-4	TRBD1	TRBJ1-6	TGTGCCAGCAGCTGGGGGGTAGGACAGGGACAAGCGAGGAATTCACCCCTCCACTTT	CASSWGVGQGQARNSPLHF
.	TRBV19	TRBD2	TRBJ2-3	TGTGCCAGTAGTAGACTAGCCCGAGGTACAGATACGCAGTATTTT	CASSRLARGTDTQYF
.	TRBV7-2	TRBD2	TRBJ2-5	TGTGCCAGCAGCTTATCTAGCGGGAGTATGGAGACCCAGTACTTC	CASSLSSGSMETQYF
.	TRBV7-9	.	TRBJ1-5	TGTGCCAGCAGCTTACAGGGCAATCAGCCCCAGCATTTT	CASSLQGNQPQHF
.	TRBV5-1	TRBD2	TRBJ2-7	TGCGCCAGCAGCCTTGGTGCGGGAGGGCCGTACGAGCAGTACTTC	CASSLGAGGPYEQYF
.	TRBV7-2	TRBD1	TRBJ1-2	TGTGCCAGCAGCACTGGGACAGGTCGTGGCTACACCTTC	CASSTGTGRGYTF
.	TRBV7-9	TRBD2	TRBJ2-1	TGTGCCAGCAGCTCCTCGGCCTCTAGCGGGAGGGCCACGGATGAGCAGTTCTTC	CASSSSASSGRATDEQFF
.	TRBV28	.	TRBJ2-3	TGTGCCAGCAACGTACTAGACGATACGCAGTATTTT	CASNVLDDTQYF
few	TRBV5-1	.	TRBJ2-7	TGCGCCAGCAGCTTGGGGGACTCCTCATGGTCGGGTTACGAGCAGTACTTC	CASSLGDSSWSGYEQYF
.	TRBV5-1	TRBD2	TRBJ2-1	TGCGCCAGCAGCTCGGGACTAGCGGGGGGAGATGAGCAGTTCTTC	CASSSGLAGGDEQFF
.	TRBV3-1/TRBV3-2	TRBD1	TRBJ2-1	TGTGCCAGCAGCGCCCCCGGGACAGAGATCTACAATGAGCAGTTCTTC	CASSAPGTEIYNEQFF
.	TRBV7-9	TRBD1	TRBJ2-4	TGTGCCAGCAGTCGACAGGGTGACATTCAGTACTTC	CASSRQGDIQYF
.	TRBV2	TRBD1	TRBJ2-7	TGTGCCAGCAGGTCGGTCGAGACAGGGGGCGAGCAGTACTTC	CASRSVETGGEQYF
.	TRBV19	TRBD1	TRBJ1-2	TGTGCCAGTAGTATCCGGGACAGCGTCTATGGCTACACCTTC	CASSIRDSVYGYTF
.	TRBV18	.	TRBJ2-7	TGTGCCAGCTCACCACGTGGGCAGACATCCTACGAGCAGTACTTC	CASSPRGQTSYEQYF